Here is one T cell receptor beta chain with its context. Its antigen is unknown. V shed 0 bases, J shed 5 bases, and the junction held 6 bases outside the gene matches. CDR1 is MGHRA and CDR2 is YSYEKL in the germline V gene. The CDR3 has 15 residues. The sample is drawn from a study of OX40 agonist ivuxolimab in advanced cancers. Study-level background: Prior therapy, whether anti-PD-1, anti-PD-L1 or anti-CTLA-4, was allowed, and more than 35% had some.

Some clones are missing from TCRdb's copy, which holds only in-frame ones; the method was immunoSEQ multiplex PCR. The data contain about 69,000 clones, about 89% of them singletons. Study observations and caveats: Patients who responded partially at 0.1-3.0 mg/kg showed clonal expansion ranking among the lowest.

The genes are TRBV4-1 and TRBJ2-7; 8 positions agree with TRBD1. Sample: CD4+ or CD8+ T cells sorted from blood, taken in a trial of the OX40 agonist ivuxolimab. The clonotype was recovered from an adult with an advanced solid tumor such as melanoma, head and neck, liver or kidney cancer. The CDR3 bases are TGCGCCAGCAGCCAAGAAGGTCAGGGGGCCAACGAGCAGTACTTC. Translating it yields CASSQEGQGANEQYF.